These 2 T cell receptor beta chains were sequenced from one sample in a study of blood T cell repertoires in COVID-19. Sequencing used immunoSEQ multiplex PCR; TCRdb keeps in-frame clones, though not all of them. This table has about 120,000 clones, around 90% appearing once. What was sequenced was peripheral blood. These receptors originate from a woman in her fifties or sixties with active or convalescent COVID-19.

The J gene is TRBJ2-5, the V gene TRBV18; 8 nucleotides agree with TRBD1. With 0 bases clipped from V and 2 bases from J, the junction kept 5 bases outside the gene matches. The CDR3 loop spans 16 amino acids. The V gene's germline CDR1 is KGHSH and CDR2 LQKENI. In DNA, the CDR3 is TGTGCCAGCTCACCACCCCGAGGACAGGGACAAGAGACCCAGTACTTC. Amino acid sequence: CASSPPRGQGQETQYF.

This clone was detected a few times. The chain couples TRBV28 to TRBJ2-6; TRBD2 matches at 7 bases. Germline-derived CDR1 and CDR2 are MDHEN and SYDVKM. The ends lost 3 bases at V and 3 bases at J; junction bases unmatched: 17. The CDR3 contains 20 residues. CDR3 protein: CASSFTRTIVGGSGANVLTF. The CDR3 DNA follows: TGTGCCAGCAGTTTTACCAGGACTATAGTCGGGGGGAGTGGGGCCAACGTCCTGACTTTC.